This TCR beta chain was obtained from a study of T cell responses to AZD1222 COVID-19 vaccine. Overall study results and limits: Reportedly, close to half of spike-specific TCRs are directed against unmutated variant regions. It should be noted that donors were predominantly white British and more often female, and clonal diversity was possibly underestimated.

Germline V gene sequence: CDR1 PRHDT, CDR2 FYEKMQ (reference sequence). This CDR3 comprises 15 residues. Trimming removed 6 bases at V and 0 bases at J, with 11 bases between. This clone occurred once. No antigen is known for it. Data came from immunoSEQ multiplex PCR; TCRdb stores just in-frame clones and leaves some out. Of about 190,000 clones listed, under 95% were seen once; the top ten hold 0.99%. The clonotype was recovered from an adult in good health. V is TRBV13 and J is TRBJ1-4; maybe TRBD1 (5 bases). This specimen was peripheral blood, taken on day 0 of AZD1222 vaccination. The CDR3 reads CASRTTQATNEKLFF. Here the CDR3 DNA reads TGTGCCAGCAGAACAACACAGGCAACTAATGAAAAACTGTTTTTT.